These 2 T cell receptor beta chains originate from one sample sequenced in a study of T-cell reconstitution after alpha-beta-depleted transplantation in children. Unique molecular identifiers were used to barcode this TCRbeta library. A single record per CDR3 protein comes from TCRdb applying MiXCR to the PCR reads. Among about 460,000 distinct CDR3 sequences listed, around 13% were seen once. The sequences come from PBMCs from the stem cell graft donor, collected from the stem cell graft. The receptor source for this set is a human donor who donated a stem cell graft to a child with combined immunodeficiency.

As DNA, the CDR3 is TGTGCCAGCAGCTTTGGCTCCGTACCCGAGCAGTACTTC. Its translation: CASSFGSVPEQYF. The rearrangement uses TRBV5-5 and TRBJ2-7, with D hard to call. The germline V and J ends were trimmed by 2 bases and 6 bases, with 12 bases remaining between them. This CDR3 is built from 13 residues. Looked up from germline, CDR1 is SGHKS and CDR2 is YYEKEE (reference sequence).

The sample holds many counts of this clonotype. The CDR3 region has the DNA TGCGCCAGCAGTCCTAACCCGGGAAACTCCTACGAGCAGTACTTC. This encodes CASSPNPGNSYEQYF. The chain combines TRBV5-1 with TRBJ2-7; the D gene is possibly TRBD2 (5 bases). With 5 bases removed from V and 0 bases from J, the gap between germline ends came to 15 bases. There are 15 residues in the CDR3. CDR1 is SGHRS, CDR2 YFSETQ, per germline. Supplemented by reference TRBV5-1 and TRBJ2-7, the full variable domain reads KAGVTQTPRYLIKTRGQQVTLSCSPISGHRSVSWYQQTPGQGLQFLFEYFSETQRNKGNFPGRFSGRQFSNSRSEMNVSTLELGDSALYLCASSPNPGNSYEQYFGPGTRLTVT.